This TCR beta chain was recorded in a study of patients and donors after allogeneic stem cell transplantation (dated by TCRdb to about 2020). This clonotype was picked up one time. It has no known antigen specificity. It has no much larger one-base neighbor in the sample; base qualities were not kept. Single-read evidence is weak. The library came from RT-PCR. The sequencer was a NextSeq 550. Clones were called with MiXCR by TCRdb after fastp trimmed the public reads at Q25, and only in-frame beta chains were retained. For every CDR3 protein sequence, its rows merge into one entry that carries the most common genes and DNA. This sample holds approximately 140,000 distinct CDR3 sequences; about a third were observed only once. The ten biggest clones cover around half of the sample. This TCR derives from a human donor who was either an allogeneic HSCT recipient or a stem cell or donor lymphocyte infusion donor (not recorded which). It is not recorded whose cells these are; they may come from a transplant donor. The sequencing input was blood, either unsorted or a sorted T cell fraction (not recorded which).

The CDR3: CASSQVASGGARYNEQFF. At the DNA level, the sequence is TGTGCCAGCAGCCAAGTCGCTAGCGGGGGGGCGAGGTACAATGAGCAGTTCTTC. The chain is encoded by TRBV14 joined to TRBJ2-1, and TRBD2 matches 12 of the central bases. The CDR3, cysteine through phenylalanine, is 18 amino acids long. Only the CDR3 DNA is retained, 54 bases long and in frame from the first base. Reading the germline V gene gives CDR1 SGHDN and CDR2 FVKESK. V has 1 base trimmed and J has 4 bases trimmed; junction bases matching no gene number 8.